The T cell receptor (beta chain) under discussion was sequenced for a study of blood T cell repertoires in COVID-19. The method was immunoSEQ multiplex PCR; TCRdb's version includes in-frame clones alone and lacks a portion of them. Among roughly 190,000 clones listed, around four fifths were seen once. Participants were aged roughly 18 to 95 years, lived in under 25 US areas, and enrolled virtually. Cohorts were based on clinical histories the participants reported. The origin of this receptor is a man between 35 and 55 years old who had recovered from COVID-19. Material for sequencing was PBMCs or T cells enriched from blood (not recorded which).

CDR3 DNA sequence: TGTGCCAGCAGCTTAGTCGGGACTAGCGGACCTTCGATCTACGAGCAGTACTTC. Translation: CASSLVGTSGPSIYEQYF. The chain carries TRBV7-2 and TRBJ2-7, with 11 bases matching TRBD2. Germline CDR1 SGHTA, CDR2 FQGNSA. Trimming cost V 1 base and J 3 bases; bases outside gene matches: 11. CDR3 length: 18 amino acids.